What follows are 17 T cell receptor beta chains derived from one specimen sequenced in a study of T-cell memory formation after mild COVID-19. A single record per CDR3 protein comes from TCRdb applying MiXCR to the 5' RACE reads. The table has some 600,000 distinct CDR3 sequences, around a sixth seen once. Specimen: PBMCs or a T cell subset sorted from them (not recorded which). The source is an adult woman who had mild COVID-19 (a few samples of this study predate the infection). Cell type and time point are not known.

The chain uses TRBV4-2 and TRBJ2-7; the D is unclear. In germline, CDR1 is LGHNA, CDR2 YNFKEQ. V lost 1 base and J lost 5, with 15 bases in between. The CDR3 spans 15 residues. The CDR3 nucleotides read TGTGCCAGCAGCCAAGGGTGGCAGGCTCGGAACGAGCAGTACTTC. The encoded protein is CASSQGWQARNEQYF.

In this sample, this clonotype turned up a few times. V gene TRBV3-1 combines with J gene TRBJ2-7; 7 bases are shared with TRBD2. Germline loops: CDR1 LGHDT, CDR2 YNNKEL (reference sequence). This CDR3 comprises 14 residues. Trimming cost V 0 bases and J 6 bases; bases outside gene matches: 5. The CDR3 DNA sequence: TGTGCCAGCAGCCAAGAATGGGGAGGGGCCGAGCAGTACTTC. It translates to CASSQEWGGAEQYF.

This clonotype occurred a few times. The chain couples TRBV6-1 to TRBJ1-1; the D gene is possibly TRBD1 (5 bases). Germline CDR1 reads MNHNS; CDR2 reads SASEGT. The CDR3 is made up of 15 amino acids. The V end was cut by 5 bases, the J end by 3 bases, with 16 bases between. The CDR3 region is CASSKRDFWYTEAFF. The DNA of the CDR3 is TGTGCCAGCAGTAAAAGGGACTTCTGGTACACTGAAGCTTTCTTT.

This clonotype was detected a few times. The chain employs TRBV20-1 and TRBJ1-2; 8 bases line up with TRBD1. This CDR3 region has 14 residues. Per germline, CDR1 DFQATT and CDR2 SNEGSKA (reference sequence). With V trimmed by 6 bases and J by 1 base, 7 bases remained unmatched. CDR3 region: CSARPQGVNYGYTF. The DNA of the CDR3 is TGCAGTGCCAGACCACAGGGGGTTAACTATGGCTACACCTTC.

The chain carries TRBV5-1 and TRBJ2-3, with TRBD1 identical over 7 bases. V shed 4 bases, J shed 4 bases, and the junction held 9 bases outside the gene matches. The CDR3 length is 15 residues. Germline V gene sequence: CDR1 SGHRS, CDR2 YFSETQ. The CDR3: CASSAPQGPADTQYF. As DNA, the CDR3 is TGCGCCAGCAGCGCCCCACAGGGGCCGGCAGATACGCAGTATTTT.

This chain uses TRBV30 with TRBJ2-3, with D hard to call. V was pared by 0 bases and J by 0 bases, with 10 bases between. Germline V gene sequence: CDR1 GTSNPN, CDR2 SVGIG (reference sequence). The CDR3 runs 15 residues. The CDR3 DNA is TGTGCCTGGAGTGTGCGTGGGTCTAGCACAGATACGCAGTATTTT. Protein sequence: CAWSVRGSSTDTQYF.

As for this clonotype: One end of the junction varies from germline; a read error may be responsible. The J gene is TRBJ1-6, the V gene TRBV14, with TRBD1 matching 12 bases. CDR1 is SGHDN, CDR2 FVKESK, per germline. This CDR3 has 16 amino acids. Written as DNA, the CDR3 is TGTGCCAGCAGCCAATATCGGGACAGGGGGCTAGGGGCCCTCCAGTTT. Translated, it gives CASSQYRDRGLGALQF.

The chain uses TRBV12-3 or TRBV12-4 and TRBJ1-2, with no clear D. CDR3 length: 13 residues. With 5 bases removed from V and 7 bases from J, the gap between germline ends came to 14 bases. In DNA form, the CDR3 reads TGTGCCAGCAGTGAGGCGCGGGCCGCTGGCTACACCTTC. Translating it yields CASSEARAAGYTF.

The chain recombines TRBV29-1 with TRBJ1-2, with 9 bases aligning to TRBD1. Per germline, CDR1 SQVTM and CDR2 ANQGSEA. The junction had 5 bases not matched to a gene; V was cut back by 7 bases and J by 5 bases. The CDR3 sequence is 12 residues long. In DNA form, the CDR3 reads TGCAGCGCCGCGGGACAGGGATATGGCTACACCTTC. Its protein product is CSAAGQGYGYTF.

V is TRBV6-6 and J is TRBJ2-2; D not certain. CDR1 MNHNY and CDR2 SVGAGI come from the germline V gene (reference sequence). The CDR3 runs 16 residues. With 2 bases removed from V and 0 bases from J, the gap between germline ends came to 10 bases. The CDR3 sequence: CASSYPTPSNTGELFF. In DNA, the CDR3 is TGTGCCAGCAGTTACCCGACTCCATCGAACACCGGGGAGCTGTTTTTT.

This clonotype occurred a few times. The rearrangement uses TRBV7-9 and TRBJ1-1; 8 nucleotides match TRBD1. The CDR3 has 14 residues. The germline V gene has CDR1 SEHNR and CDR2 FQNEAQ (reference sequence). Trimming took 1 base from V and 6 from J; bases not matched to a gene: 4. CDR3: CASSLGIQGAEAFF. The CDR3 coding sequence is TGTGCCAGCAGCTTAGGTATACAGGGGGCTGAAGCTTTCTTT.

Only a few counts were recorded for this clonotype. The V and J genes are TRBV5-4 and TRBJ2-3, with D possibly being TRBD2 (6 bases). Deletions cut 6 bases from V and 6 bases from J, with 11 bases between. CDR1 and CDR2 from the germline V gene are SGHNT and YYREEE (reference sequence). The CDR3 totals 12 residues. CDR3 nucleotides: TGTGCCAGCACTTTGGAGGGGGATACGCAGTATTTT. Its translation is CASTLEGDTQYF.

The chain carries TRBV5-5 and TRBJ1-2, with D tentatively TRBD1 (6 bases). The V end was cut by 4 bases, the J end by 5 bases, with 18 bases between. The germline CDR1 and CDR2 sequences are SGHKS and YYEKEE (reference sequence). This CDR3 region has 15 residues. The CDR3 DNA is TGTGCCAGCAGCGCCCCCGAGGGGGTGGGATATGGCTACACCTTC. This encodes CASSAPEGVGYGYTF.

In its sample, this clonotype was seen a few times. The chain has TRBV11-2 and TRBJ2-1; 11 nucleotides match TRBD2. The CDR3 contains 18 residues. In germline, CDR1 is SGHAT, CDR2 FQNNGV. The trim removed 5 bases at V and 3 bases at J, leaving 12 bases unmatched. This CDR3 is CASSPTRASGRNYNEQFF. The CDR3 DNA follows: TGTGCCAGCAGCCCTACCCGGGCTAGCGGGAGGAACTACAATGAGCAGTTCTTC.

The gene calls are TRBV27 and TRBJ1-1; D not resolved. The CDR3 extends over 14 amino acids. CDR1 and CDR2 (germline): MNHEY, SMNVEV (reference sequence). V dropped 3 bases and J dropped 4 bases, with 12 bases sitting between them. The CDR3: CASSFAGSFTEAFF. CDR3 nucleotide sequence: TGTGCCAGCAGTTTCGCCGGGAGTTTCACTGAAGCTTTCTTT.

CDR3 region: CASRWSSYNEQFF. CDR3 nucleotide sequence: TGTGCCAGCAGGTGGAGCTCCTACAATGAGCAGTTCTTC. The chain is built from TRBV12-3 or TRBV12-4 and TRBJ2-1, with D uncertain. The CDR3 extends over 13 amino acids. V lost 6 bases and J lost 0, with 6 bases in between.

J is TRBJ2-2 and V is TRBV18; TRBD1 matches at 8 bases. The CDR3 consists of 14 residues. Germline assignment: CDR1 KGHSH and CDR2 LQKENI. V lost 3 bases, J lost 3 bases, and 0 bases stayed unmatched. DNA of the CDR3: TGTGCCAGCTCACCGGGACAGGACACCGGGGAGCTGTTTTTT. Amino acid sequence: CASSPGQDTGELFF.